This T cell receptor (beta chain) appears in the sequencing data of a study of blood T cell repertoires in COVID-19. Across the whole study: Italy, Spain and the United States were the sources of the convalescent and acute COVID-19 samples. PBMCs, B-cell-depleted T cells, or T cells were the source of the cDNA or gDNA that made up the material.

Original processing notes: Nucleated cell counts were estimated from reference gene primer amplification. Generated by immunoSEQ multiplex PCR, the TCRdb table keeps only in-frame clones and is missing some. V, J and clone size derive from that table, while D and trimming were established from the DNA sequence. The sample contains about 230,000 clones, approximately 80% of which appear only once. This clone appeared once. The V end lost 2 bases, the J end lost 7 bases, and 15 bases lay between the germline ends. The CDR3 runs to 15 residues. The germline gives CDR1 MNHEY, CDR2 SVGAGI. The chain carries TRBV6-5 and TRBJ2-1; the D gene is possibly TRBD1 (6 bases). Material: peripheral blood. This TCR came from a woman aged 80 or older with active or convalescent COVID-19. The CDR3 DNA reads TGTGCCAGCAGTTACGTACAGGGACCTAGGAATGAGCAGTTCTTC. This gives the protein CASSYVQGPRNEQFF.